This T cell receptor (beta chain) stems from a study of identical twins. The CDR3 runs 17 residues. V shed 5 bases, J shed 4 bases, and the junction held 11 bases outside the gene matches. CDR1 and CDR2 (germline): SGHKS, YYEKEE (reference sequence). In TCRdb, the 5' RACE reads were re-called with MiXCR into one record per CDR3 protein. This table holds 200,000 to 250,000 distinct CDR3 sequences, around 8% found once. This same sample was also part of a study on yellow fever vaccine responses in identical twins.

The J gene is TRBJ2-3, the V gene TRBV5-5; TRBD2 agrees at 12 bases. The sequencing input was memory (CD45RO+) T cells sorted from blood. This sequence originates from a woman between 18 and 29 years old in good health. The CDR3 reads CASSPLPLAGGADTQYF. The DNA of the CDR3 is TGTGCCAGCAGTCCCCTTCCCCTAGCGGGAGGGGCAGATACGCAGTATTTT.